These 15 T cell receptor beta chains were sequenced from one sample in a study of cytomegalovirus exposure and HLA in healthy donors. PCR involved 60 Vbeta and 13 Jbeta primers. Sequencing used immunoSEQ multiplex PCR; TCRdb keeps in-frame clones, though not all of them. The repertoire holds some 130,000 clones, over 75% seen once, with more than 4% in the top ten. Sequencing was carried out using PBMCs. The receptors stem from a male donor in good health and CMV-seropositive.

A word on this clone: Other nucleotide sequences in the sample specify the same CDR3. CDR3: CASSGGGKRTNEKLFF. As DNA, the CDR3 is TGCGCCAGCAGCGGGGGGGGTAAGAGAACTAATGAAAAACTGTTTTTT. The J gene is TRBJ1-4, the V gene TRBV5-1; TRBD1 is a possible D gene (5 bases). Germline lookup yields CDR1 SGHRS and CDR2 YFSETQ. The CDR3 length is 16 residues. V shed 4 bases and J shed 1 base, with 14 bases lying between them.

V gene TRBV28 combines with J gene TRBJ1-5; 7 bases match TRBD1. Trimming removed 7 bases from V and 0 bases from J; junction bases left unmatched: 12. Germline V CDR1 and CDR2: MDHEN, SYDVKM. The CDR3 has 17 amino acids. CDR3 loop: CASTIVRTGYSNQPQHF. The CDR3 bases are TGTGCCAGCACCATCGTTCGGACAGGCTATAGCAATCAGCCCCAGCATTTT.

In its sample, this clone was seen once. The chain uses TRBV6-5 and TRBJ1-5; D gene unclear. The CDR3 runs 14 residues. The V and J ends lost 5 bases and 3 bases respectively, with 11 bases between them. Germline V gene data show CDR1 as MNHEY and CDR2 as SVGAGI. CDR3 in DNA: TGTGCCAGCAGTACAGACGGTAACAATCAGCCCCAGCATTTT. This encodes CASSTDGNNQPQHF.

The chain couples TRBV7-6 to TRBJ2-1; 7 bases line up with TRBD1. The CDR3 runs to 14 residues. CDR1 and CDR2 (germline): SGHVS, FNYEAQ. The trim removed 4 bases at V and 1 base at J, leaving 1 base unmatched. CDR3 protein: CASSSGQSYNEQFF. CDR3 DNA sequence: TGTGCCAGCAGCTCGGGACAGTCCTACAATGAGCAGTTCTTC.

This clone was seen a few times. The chain joins TRBV6-5 to TRBJ2-7; 9 bases are shared with TRBD1. Trimming took 5 bases from V and 7 from J; bases not matched to a gene: 6. The CDR3 totals 13 residues. Germline V lookup: CDR1 MNHEY, CDR2 SVGAGI. The CDR3 here is CASSGDRVFEQYF. The CDR3 bases are TGTGCCAGCAGTGGGGACAGGGTTTTTGAGCAGTACTTC.

Comment on this clone: A clone one base away is much larger, so this may be a read error. The CDR3 protein is CASSDRQGEDIQYF. The CDR3 DNA sequence: TGTGCCAGCAGTGACCGTCAGGGGGAGGACATTCAGTACTTC. This chain connects TRBV7-3 to TRBJ2-4; perhaps TRBD1 as D (7 bases). The CDR3 has 14 amino acids. V lost 6 bases and J lost 8, with 17 bases in between. Germline assignment: CDR1 SGHTA and CDR2 FQGTGA.

The V and J genes are TRBV29-1 and TRBJ2-2, with 8 bases matching TRBD2. The CDR3 totals 14 residues. J lost 3 bases, V lost 2 bases, and 2 bases had no gene match. From germline, CDR1 is SQVTM and CDR2 ANQGSEA. The CDR3 spells CSVEWRGDTGELFF. The DNA for the CDR3 is TGCAGCGTTGAATGGCGGGGGGACACCGGGGAGCTGTTTTTT.

About this clone: Germline is not matched at one junction end, which may reflect a read error. V and J are TRBV30 and TRBJ2-4; 12 nucleotides agree with TRBD2. The CDR3 sequence is 16 residues long. CDR1 is GTSNPN, CDR2 SVGIG, per germline (reference sequence). The CDR3 DNA follows: TGTGCCTGGAGTAAAAGAGCTAGCGGGGGGGAAAACAGTCAGTACTTC. Its protein product is CAWSKRASGGENSQYF.

Regarding this clone: This same CDR3 is encoded by further DNA sequences in the sample. This chain uses TRBV30 with TRBJ2-1; TRBD2 might be the D (7 bases). This CDR3 is 17 amino acids long. The germline V and J ends were trimmed by 5 bases and 2 bases, with 22 bases remaining between them. Per the germline V gene, CDR1 is GTSNPN and CDR2 is SVGIG (reference sequence). CDR3: CAWFPFGGGQTYNEQFF. CDR3 nucleotides: TGTGCCTGGTTCCCATTTGGCGGGGGCCAAACCTACAATGAGCAGTTCTTC.

The gene calls are TRBV4-1 and TRBJ2-3, with TRBD1 matching 9 bases. The germline CDR1 and CDR2 sequences are MGHRA and YSYEKL. The CDR3 extends over 15 amino acids. V shed 2 bases and J 7 bases; nucleotides not matched to a gene: 7. CDR3 nucleotides: TGCGCCAGCAGCCAACCGGGACAGGGTGCAAATACGCAGTATTTT. Its protein product is CASSQPGQGANTQYF.

The J gene is TRBJ2-1, the V gene TRBV19; 12 nucleotides line up with TRBD2. The CDR3 has 15 residues. Germline CDR1 reads LNHDA; CDR2 reads SQIVND (reference sequence). Trimming cost V 5 bases and J 10 bases; bases outside gene matches: 9. Written as DNA, the CDR3 is TGTGCCAGTAGTCCGCGACTAGCGGGAGCGGGAGAGCAGTTCTTC. Its protein product is CASSPRLAGAGEQFF.

The genes are TRBV23-1 and TRBJ2-7; 10 bases agree with TRBD1. TRBV23-1 is labeled an ORF, and its function is uncertain. CDR3 size: 15 residues. With V trimmed by 5 bases and J by 1 base, 5 bases remained unmatched. Written as DNA, the CDR3 is TGCGCCAGCAGTTGGCCGGGACAGGGGTCCTACGAGCAGTACTTC. Protein product: CASSWPGQGSYEQYF.

In regard to this clone: This sample includes further DNA sequences coding for the same CDR3. The rearrangement joins TRBV28 to TRBJ1-1, with D unclear. Germline-derived CDR1 and CDR2 are MDHEN and SYDVKM. This CDR3 spans 12 amino acids. With 4 bases removed from V and 0 bases from J, the gap between germline ends came to 3 bases. CDR3 protein: CASSSVNTEAFF. The DNA of the CDR3 is TGTGCCAGCAGTTCCGTGAACACTGAAGCTTTCTTT.

The chain uses TRBV27 and TRBJ1-4, with 7 bases identical to TRBD1. The germline V gene has CDR1 MNHEY and CDR2 SMNVEV (reference sequence). V lost 6 bases and J lost 7; bases outside the gene matches: 11. The CDR3 is 15 residues long. The CDR3: CASRTYRGRSEKLFF. The CDR3 region has the DNA TGTGCCAGCAGAACGTACAGGGGAAGGAGTGAAAAACTGTTTTTT.

In nucleotides, the CDR3 is TGTGCCAGCAGCATCGGAGAGACCCAGTACTTC. It encodes CASSIGETQYF. The chain uses TRBV6-1 and TRBJ2-5; unclear D gene. V was clipped by 6 bases and J by 4 bases, with 6 bases between them. The CDR3 covers 11 residues. Germline CDR1 MNHNS, CDR2 SASEGT.